This T cell receptor (beta chain) derives from a study of OX40 agonist ivuxolimab in advanced cancers. Study summary: Patients received ivuxolimab, an intravenous treatment, every 2 weeks at 0.01 to 10 mg/kg. With a range of 23 to 79, age averaged approximately 54 years, and nearly 85% were male. Study conclusions and caveats: CD8+ T cells (on average) carried more expanded clones than CD4+ T cells.

On this clone: What it binds is not known.

Clones were sequenced by immunoSEQ multiplex PCR, and TCRdb holds only the in-frame ones, with some missing. The sample lists tens of thousands of clones, 80% to 95% occurring once. This CDR3 contains 12 residues. CDR1 is SEHNR and CDR2 is FQNEAQ in the germline V gene (reference sequence). Trimming took 6 bases from V and 8 from J; bases not matched to a gene: 4. The sample consisted of CD4+ or CD8+ T cells sorted from blood, taken in a trial of the OX40 agonist ivuxolimab. The chain joins TRBV7-9 to TRBJ1-2; 9 nucleotides match TRBD1. This TCR was recovered from an adult with an advanced solid tumor such as melanoma, head and neck, liver or kidney cancer. The CDR3 coding sequence is TGTGCCAGCAGTTGGGACAGGGAAGGCTACACCTTC. This gives the protein CASSWDREGYTF.